The 16 T cell receptor beta chains in this list originate from one sample, sequenced in a study of cytomegalovirus exposure and HLA in healthy donors. Some clones are missing from TCRdb's copy, which holds only in-frame ones; the method was immunoSEQ multiplex PCR. Of almost 70,000 clones in the sample, 96% were seen once. The sample consisted of PBMCs. These receptors came from a woman between 18 and 30 years old in good health and CMV-seropositive.

CDR3 amino acids: CAISEFWAGPMTSEEETQYF. Here the CDR3 DNA reads TGTGCCATCAGTGAATTTTGGGCGGGTCCTATGACTAGCGAAGAAGAGACCCAGTACTTC. The genes are TRBV10-3 and TRBJ2-5, with 8 bases lining up with TRBD2. Germline loops: CDR1 ENHRY, CDR2 SYGVKD. The V gene end was trimmed by 3 bases and the J gene end by 3 bases; junction bases not matched to a gene: 21. The CDR3 has 20 amino acids.

The gene calls are TRBV2 and TRBJ2-7; the match to TRBD2 covers 10 bases. Looked up from germline, CDR1 is SNHLY and CDR2 is FYNNEI. Unmatched junction bases numbered 4, after V lost 2 bases and J lost 6 bases. The CDR3 is 14 amino acids. CDR3 coding DNA: TGTGCCAGCAGTGAACCTAGCGGGAGTCGCGAGCAGTACTTC. Translating gives CASSEPSGSREQYF.

The rearrangement joins TRBV5-6 to TRBJ2-5; TRBD2 might be the D (6 bases). Trimming stripped 2 bases from V and 2 bases from J, with 7 bases between. The germline V gene encodes CDR1 SGHDT and CDR2 YYEEEE. The CDR3 contains 13 residues. CDR3 region: CASSFGRQETQYF. In nucleotides, the CDR3 is TGTGCCAGCAGCTTCGGGAGACAAGAGACCCAGTACTTC.

The chain has TRBV4-2 and TRBJ2-2; D gene uncertain. Germline V gene data show CDR1 as LGHNA and CDR2 as YNFKEQ. Trimming took off 6 bases at V and 7 bases at J, with 9 bases between the two ends. CDR3 length: 12 amino acids. The CDR3 nucleotides read TGTGCCAGCAGAACTGCGAGCGGGGAGCTGTTTTTT. This sequence encodes CASRTASGELFF.

The rearrangement links TRBV6-5 to TRBJ1-5; D uncertain. CDR1 is MNHEY and CDR2 is SVGAGI in the germline V gene. Trimming stripped 6 bases from V and 6 bases from J, with 6 bases between. This CDR3 has 11 amino acids. CDR3 DNA sequence: TGTGCCAGCAGCCGTAGTCAGCCCCAGCATTTT. Protein product: CASSRSQPQHF.

The rearrangement joins TRBV27 to TRBJ1-2; 7 bases map to TRBD1. The CDR3 runs to 14 residues. Germline lookup yields CDR1 MNHEY and CDR2 SMNVEV (reference sequence). Trimming at V came to 3 bases and at J to 2 bases, leaving 3 bases not matched to a gene. CDR3 bases: TGTGCCAGCAGTTTTGCACAGGGGAACTATGGCTACACCTTC. Translating it yields CASSFAQGNYGYTF.

This chain joins TRBV30 and TRBJ2-1, with TRBD2 as a possible D gene (6 bases). Trimming left V 7 bases short and J 4 bases short, with 11 bases between. This CDR3 is 12 amino acids long. Germline V gene sequence: CDR1 GTSNPN, CDR2 SVGIG (reference sequence). In DNA, the CDR3 is TGTGCCTCAATTAGCGGTTACAATGAGCAGTTCTTC. Its translation: CASISGYNEQFF.

V and J are TRBV19 and TRBJ1-4, with D maybe TRBD1 (6 bases). The CDR3 totals 16 residues. V was pared by 6 bases and J by 7 bases, with 21 bases between. Per the germline V gene, CDR1 is LNHDA and CDR2 is SQIVND (reference sequence). For the CDR3, the DNA is TGTGCCAGTAGCCGGGCCCAGGGGATTTTTGGTGAAAAACTGTTTTTT. Translation: CASSRAQGIFGEKLFF. Based on the CDR3 plus reference TRBV19 and TRBJ1-4, the full variable domain is DGGITQSPKYLFRKEGQNVTLSCEQNLNHDAMYWYRQDPGQGLRLIYYSQIVNDFQKGDIAEGYSVSREKKESFPLTVTSAQKNPTAFYLCASSRAQGIFGEKLFFGSGTQLSVL.

The rearrangement uses TRBV7-9 and TRBJ2-2; TRBD2 is a possible D gene (6 bases). Trimming pared 4 bases from V and 0 bases from J, leaving 12 bases between. There are 16 residues in the CDR3. CDR1 is SEHNR, CDR2 FQNEAQ, per germline (reference sequence). The DNA of the CDR3 is TGTGCCAGCAGCTCCCGCCGGGGGACGAACACCGGGGAGCTGTTTTTT. This sequence encodes CASSSRRGTNTGELFF.

The chain joins TRBV5-4 to TRBJ2-3, with TRBD2 identical over 7 bases. V was clipped by 0 bases and J by 4 bases; unmatched bases: 11. The CDR3 sequence is 17 residues long. CDR1 and CDR2 (germline): SGHNT, YYREEE (reference sequence). CDR3: CASSLGVGGRGADTQYF. The CDR3 nucleotides read TGTGCCAGCAGCTTGGGAGTGGGCGGGAGAGGGGCAGATACGCAGTATTTT.

V and J are TRBV11-2 and TRBJ2-3; 9 bases fit TRBD2. V shed 0 bases, J shed 4 bases, and the junction held 8 bases outside the gene matches. The CDR3 runs 17 residues. Germline CDR1 reads SGHAT; CDR2 reads FQNNGV. The CDR3 region is CASSLEVAGADPDTQYF. CDR3 nucleotides: TGTGCCAGCAGCTTAGAAGTAGCGGGAGCGGACCCAGATACGCAGTATTTT.

V and J are TRBV9 and TRBJ2-5; 7 nucleotides match TRBD1. The CDR3 length is 16 residues. V was clipped by 0 bases and J by 1 base; unmatched bases: 6. Germline CDR1 and CDR2: SGDLS and YYNGEE. For the CDR3, the DNA is TGTGCCAGCAGCGTAGGCATGGGACAGTTCCAAGAGACCCAGTACTTC. Translating it yields CASSVGMGQFQETQYF.

This clone was observed a few times. The chain joins TRBV19 to TRBJ2-6, with a possible D match to TRBD1 (5 bases). Germline CDR1 LNHDA, CDR2 SQIVND (reference sequence). Trimming cost V 4 bases and J 0 bases, with 10 bases left between them. The CDR3 runs to 16 residues. The CDR3 nucleotides read TGTGCCAGTAGTACTCAGGGTGGCTCTGGGGCCAACGTCCTGACTTTC. This translates into CASSTQGGSGANVLTF.

J is TRBJ2-1 and V is TRBV30, with D maybe TRBD2 (5 bases). The germline V and J ends were trimmed by 2 bases and 6 bases, with 11 bases remaining between them. This CDR3 has 13 amino acids. From germline, CDR1 is GTSNPN and CDR2 SVGIG (reference sequence). The CDR3 nucleotides are TGTGCCTGGAGTAGAGGACTCAGCAATGAGCAGTTCTTC. Amino acid sequence: CAWSRGLSNEQFF.

The V gene is TRBV19, the J gene TRBJ2-7, with TRBD1 matching over 9 bases. Germline CDR1 is LNHDA and CDR2 is SQIVND (reference sequence). The CDR3 extends over 14 amino acids. Trimming cost V 5 bases and J 3 bases; bases outside gene matches: 5. DNA for the CDR3: TGTGCCAGTAGTCGATCGACAGGGGGCTACGAGCAGTACTTC. Translated, it gives CASSRSTGGYEQYF.

This sequence joins TRBV4-3 and TRBJ2-3, with a possible D match to TRBD1 (6 bases). Germline V gene lookup returns CDR1 LGHNA and CDR2 YSLEER. Trimming removed 1 base from V and 4 bases from J, with 21 bases in between. This CDR3 comprises 18 residues. CDR3 DNA: TGCGCCAGCAGCCAAGTACCCAAAGACTATAAGGGGGCAGATACGCAGTATTTT. It encodes CASSQVPKDYKGADTQYF.